A selection of T cell receptor beta chains follows, all from one sample in a study of chemoradiotherapy in HPV16-positive cancers. Clones were sequenced by immunoSEQ multiplex PCR, and TCRdb holds only the in-frame ones, with some missing. This sample has some 12,000 clones; approximately 75% occur once, and the top ten carry more than 7.5%. The specimen was obtained from a patient who underwent chemoradiotherapy. The receptors were gathered from a human donor with HPV-associated anogenital cancer. Both conserved end residues are part of each CDR3. The order of the fields is CDR3 protein, CDR3 DNA, clone size, J gene, D gene, V gene. A D gene is named only where the DNA matches it firmly. Rows give clone size only sometimes, using once, few, many, or a class for an expanded clone.

CASSLSLSTGELFF | TGTGCCAGCAGCTTATCTCTATCGACCGGGGAGCTGTTTTTT | . | TRBJ2-2 | . | TRBV7-6
CASSTSSGVFNEQFF | TGTGCCAGCAGTACAAGTTCGGGGGTCTTCAATGAGCAGTTCTTC | few | TRBJ2-1 | . | TRBV2
CASTRGEETQYF | TGCGCCAGCACCAGGGGGGAAGAGACCCAGTACTTC | once | TRBJ2-5 | . | TRBV5-1
CASSMVGQNYEQYF | TGTGCCAGCAGCATGGTGGGACAGAACTACGAGCAGTACTTC | . | TRBJ2-7 | TRBD1 | TRBV6-5
CASSQDRTGATNIQYF | TGCGCCAGCAGCCAAGATAGAACGGGAGCTACAAACATTCAGTACTTC | . | TRBJ2-4 | . | TRBV4-1
CASSSRTVNTGELFF | TGTGCCAGCAGCTCAAGGACAGTGAACACCGGGGAGCTGTTTTTT | . | TRBJ2-2 | . | TRBV11-2
CASSQDRATSTDTQYF | TGCGCCAGCAGCCAGGACAGGGCAACTAGCACAGATACGCAGTATTTT | . | TRBJ2-3 | TRBD1 | TRBV4-1
CASSPRQGTYGYTF | TGTGCCAGCAGCCCCAGACAGGGGACCTATGGCTACACCTTC | . | TRBJ1-2 | TRBD1 | TRBV7-2
CAWSSQGTEAFF | TGTGCCTGGAGTTCCCAGGGGACTGAAGCTTTCTTT | few | TRBJ1-1 | . | TRBV30
CASSSTQTPGQSGVEQYF | TGTGCCAGCAGCTCAACCCAGACCCCGGGACAGAGTGGGGTCGAGCAGTACTTC | few | TRBJ2-7 | TRBD1 | TRBV7-9
CASSGRAGAGLGETQYF | TGTGCCAGCAGCGGGAGGGCAGGGGCGGGTTTGGGAGAGACCCAGTACTTC | . | TRBJ2-5 | . | TRBV5-5
CASSLEWFYEQYF | TGTGCCAGCAGTTTAGAGTGGTTTTACGAGCAGTACTTC | few | TRBJ2-7 | . | TRBV28
CASSRRASGNTIYF | TGTGCCAGCAGCCGAAGGGCATCTGGAAACACCATATATTTT | . | TRBJ1-3 | . | TRBV5-6
CATSRVQGLGNQPQHF | TGTGCCACCAGCAGAGTTCAGGGGCTGGGCAATCAGCCCCAGCATTTT | . | TRBJ1-5 | . | TRBV15
CASSQATGTGAGYGYTF | TGCGCCAGCAGCCAGGCTACCGGGACAGGGGCGGGCTATGGCTACACCTTC | few | TRBJ1-2 | TRBD1 | TRBV4-3
CASSGVRARAKSSYNEQFF | TGTGCCAGCAGCGGTGTTAGGGCGAGGGCGAAGAGCTCCTACAATGAGCAGTTCTTC | . | TRBJ2-1 | . | TRBV5-5
CASAGQVNNEKLFF | TGTGCCAGCGCCGGACAGGTGAATAATGAAAAACTGTTTTTT | . | TRBJ1-4 | TRBD1 | TRBV2
CASSQDRGGADTQYF | TGCGCCAGCAGCCAAGATCGAGGAGGGGCAGATACGCAGTATTTT | . | TRBJ2-3 | . | TRBV4-3
CASSQELAGGPDTQYF | TGCGCCAGCAGCCAAGAACTAGCGGGAGGGCCAGATACGCAGTATTTT | . | TRBJ2-3 | TRBD2 | TRBV4-3
CATSRDGGRLRSYNEQFF | TGTGCCACCAGCAGAGATGGGGGACGCCTGCGGTCCTACAATGAGCAGTTCTTC | . | TRBJ2-1 | . | TRBV15
CASSLVGGNTEAFF | TGTGCCAGCAGCTTGGTTGGCGGGAACACTGAAGCTTTCTTT | once | TRBJ1-1 | . | TRBV5-5
CASTNGGRETQYF | TGTGCCAGCACTAACGGGGGTCGGGAGACCCAGTACTTC | . | TRBJ2-5 | . | TRBV28
CASSQSLLAGFRSTDTQYF | TGCGCCAGCAGCCAAAGTTTGTTAGCGGGATTCCGGAGCACAGATACGCAGTATTTT | . | TRBJ2-3 | TRBD2 | TRBV4-1
CASSPRLRQPQHF | TGCGCCAGCAGCCCTCGGCTCAGGCAGCCCCAGCATTTT | . | TRBJ1-5 | . | TRBV4-3
CASSQSEVRRGSCTEAFF | TGCGCCAGCAGTCAATCGGAAGTTCGTAGGGGATCGTGCACTGAAGCTTTCTTT | . | TRBJ1-1 | . | TRBV23-1
CASSLSQGLYEQYF | TGTGCCAGCAGCTTAAGCCAGGGGTTATACGAGCAGTACTTC | once | TRBJ2-7 | . | TRBV7-2
CASSLINSPLHF | TGTGCCAGCAGTTTAATAAATTCACCCCTCCACTTT | . | TRBJ1-6 | . | TRBV27
CASSLLQGQSEKLFF | TGTGCCAGCAGCTTACTTCAGGGACAATCTGAAAAACTGTTTTTT | . | TRBJ1-4 | . | TRBV7-9
CASSQSARGRGEQYF | TGCGCCAGCAGCCAAAGCGCCAGGGGTCGTGGCGAGCAGTACTTC | . | TRBJ2-7 | . | TRBV4-3
CASSIGSGQRYTEAFF | TGTGCCAGTAGTATAGGGAGCGGACAGAGGTACACTGAAGCTTTCTTT | once | TRBJ1-1 | . | TRBV19
CASSFVSLGAGTEAFF | TGTGCCAGCAGCTTTGTTTCGTTGGGGGCTGGCACTGAAGCTTTCTTT | . | TRBJ1-1 | . | TRBV28
CASSSSEGGNTGELFF | TGTGCCAGCAGCTCCTCCGAGGGGGGGAACACCGGGGAGCTGTTTTTT | . | TRBJ2-2 | . | TRBV7-3
CASSLGTGYEQYF | TGCGCCAGCAGCTTGGGGACAGGGTACGAGCAGTACTTC | . | TRBJ2-7 | TRBD1 | TRBV5-1
CASSRSPDRGSGELFF | TGTGCCAGCAGCCGGTCCCCCGACAGGGGATCCGGGGAGCTGTTTTTT | once | TRBJ2-2 | TRBD1 | TRBV7-3